This T cell receptor (beta chain) was identified during a study of blood T cell repertoires in COVID-19. This clone was found once. Sequencing used immunoSEQ multiplex PCR; TCRdb keeps in-frame clones, though not all of them. The sample lists 250,000 to 300,000 clones; 80% to 90% were seen once. Deletions cut 7 bases from V and 8 bases from J, with 13 bases between. The CDR3 is made up of 12 amino acids. CDR1 is KGHDR, CDR2 SFDVKD, per germline. Either two negative PCRs, clearance, or symptom resolution qualified Cohort 3 donors as recovered. The sequencing sample was made of PBMCs or T cells enriched from blood (not recorded which). The sequence was obtained from a woman in her forties or fifties who had recovered from COVID-19. The chain combines TRBV24-1 with TRBJ1-1; perhaps TRBD1 as D (6 bases). CDR3 sequence reads: CATSQVGAEAFF. DNA for the CDR3: TGTGCCACCAGCCAGGTGGGGGCCGAAGCTTTCTTT.